This T cell receptor beta chain was sequenced during a study of cytomegalovirus exposure and HLA in healthy donors. The PCR ran on 60 Vbeta and 13 Jbeta primers. Profiling relied on immunoSEQ multiplex PCR, and the TCRdb table lists in-frame clones only, not all of them. The top ten hold roughly 1.2% of the sample, which has roughly 180,000 clones, 75% to 85% seen once. V was clipped by 5 bases and J by 0 bases, with 10 bases between them. The CDR3 has 15 amino acids. The germline V gene has CDR1 SGHAT and CDR2 FQNNGV. Sequencing used PBMCs. The source is a girl aged 2 to 10 in good health and CMV-seropositive. The V and J genes are TRBV11-2 and TRBJ2-2; a weak D match, TRBD1 (5 bases). The DNA for the CDR3 is TGTGCCAGCAGCCTAACGACAGCGAACACCGGGGAGCTGTTTTTT. Its protein is CASSLTTANTGELFF. Full variable domain (rest looked up from reference TRBV11-2 and TRBJ2-2): EAGVAQSPRYKIIEKRQSVAFWCNPISGHATLYWYQQILGQGPKLLIQFQNNGVVDDSQLPKDRFSAERLKGVDSTLKIQPAKLEDSAVYLCASSLTTANTGELFFGEGSRLTVL.